Following are 19 T cell receptor beta chains from one sample sequenced in a study of regulatory T cells in long-lasting Graves disease. In building TCR beta libraries, iRepertoire HTBI primers were used together with Arm-PCR of CDR3 regions. TCRdb fed the multiplex PCR reads into MiXCR, producing one record per CDR3 protein. Among about 220,000 distinct CDR3 sequences listed, roughly 19% were seen once. Time point noted: newly diagnosed GD, antithyroid drugs for less than 3 months. RNA isolated from PBMCs was used to make the TCR library. These data were also reused for a study on T cells in Graves' hyperthyroidism and ophthalmopathy.

The sequences come from peripheral blood mononuclear cells (PBMCs), collected at new diagnosis, from a patient treated with antithyroid drugs. Source of these receptors: a woman aged 25-40 years with Graves disease.

Here the CDR3 DNA reads TGTGCCAGCAGCTTATTGGGCAGGGCCGTTCAGCCCCAGCATTTT. Translated, it gives CASSLLGRAVQPQHF. The V gene is TRBV7-2, the J gene TRBJ1-5; D is perhaps TRBD1 (5 bases). The CDR3 is 15 residues long. Trimming cost V 2 bases and J 6 bases, with 14 bases left between them. The germline V gene has CDR1 SGHTA and CDR2 FQGNSA.

Many counts were recorded for this clonotype. The DNA of the CDR3 is TGTGCCAGCAGCTGGGACCGTTCGGTTGGTCAGCCCCAGCATTTT. The encoded protein is CASSWDRSVGQPQHF. J is TRBJ1-5 and V is TRBV5-5; perhaps TRBD1 as D (5 bases). Germline-derived CDR1 and CDR2 are SGHKS and YYEKEE (reference sequence). This CDR3 has 15 amino acids. Trimming removed 3 bases at V and 6 bases at J, with 16 bases between.

This clonotype was counted ten times or more. The chain employs TRBV9 and TRBJ1-2, with a weak D call TRBD1 (6 bases). CDR1 is SGDLS, CDR2 YYNGEE, per germline. Trimming stripped 2 bases from V and 1 base from J, with 15 bases between. This CDR3 comprises 16 residues. DNA for the CDR3: TGTGCCAGCAGCGTCGCAGGGGCCTCTTTTAACTATGGCTACACCTTC. Translated, it gives CASSVAGASFNYGYTF. The full variable domain, in which reference TRBV9 and TRBJ1-2 provide the parts outside the CDR3, is DSGVTQTPKHLITATGQRVTLRCSPRSGDLSVYWYQQSLDQGLQFLIQYYNGEERAKGNILERFSAQQFPDLHSELNLSSLELGDSALYFCASSVAGASFNYGYTFGSGTRLTVV.

In its sample, this clonotype was seen many times. V and J are TRBV20-1 and TRBJ1-6; no clear D. This CDR3 contains 16 residues. Trimming took 6 bases from V and 3 from J, leaving 18 bases between them. Germline V gene lookup returns CDR1 DFQATT and CDR2 SNEGSKA (reference sequence). The DNA for the CDR3 is TGCAGTGCCCCGCCGACCGACCTGTACTATAATTCACCCCTCCACTTT. Protein: CSAPPTDLYYNSPLHF.

There are a few counts of this clonotype. This chain links TRBV28 with TRBJ2-7; D remains unclear. CDR3 length: 12 amino acids. CDR1 and CDR2 from the germline V gene are MDHEN and SYDVKM. With 11 bases removed from V and 2 bases from J, the gap between germline ends came to 13 bases. The CDR3 region is CASWRSPYEQYF. The CDR3 nucleotides read TGTGCCTCGTGGCGGTCCCCCTACGAGCAGTACTTC.

The sample holds many counts of this clonotype. The CDR3 protein is CASSETGVSVAFF. Written as DNA, the CDR3 is TGCGCCAGCAGTGAAACGGGGGTTTCTGTAGCTTTCTTT. V gene TRBV10-1 combines with J gene TRBJ1-1; tentative D call: TRBD1 (5 bases). The CDR3 is 13 residues long. V lost 3 bases to trimming and J lost 10 bases, with 15 bases between them. The germline gives CDR1 WNHNN, CDR2 SYGVQD (reference sequence).

This clonotype was seen repeatedly, ten times or more. The chain has TRBV6-5 and TRBJ1-5, with D tentatively TRBD1 (6 bases). Germline V gene sequence: CDR1 MNHEY, CDR2 SVGAGI. The CDR3 has 18 amino acids. The V gene lost 0 bases and the J gene lost 1 base, with 16 bases spanning the gap. In DNA, the CDR3 is TGTGCCAGCAGTTACTCAGGGAGGGGGGCCTTAAGCAATCAGCCCCAGCATTTT. It is translated as CASSYSGRGALSNQPQHF.

This clonotype was counted ten times or more. The chain links TRBV7-8 to TRBJ1-3; D is ambiguous. Trimming took off 5 bases at V and 8 bases at J, with 10 bases between the two ends. Germline CDR1 SGHVS, CDR2 FQNEAQ. The CDR3 contains 12 residues. The CDR3 sequence is CASSPDRDTIYF. The CDR3 DNA sequence: TGTGCCAGCAGCCCGGACCGGGACACCATATATTTT.

V usage is TRBV12-3 or TRBV12-4 and J usage is TRBJ2-3; D may be TRBD1 (7 bases). V was trimmed by 8 bases and J by 0 bases, leaving 15 bases between them. The CDR3 consists of 15 residues. In DNA form, the CDR3 reads TGTGCCAGCCAGAAGGGGGCGGGAAGCACAGATACGCAGTATTTT. It encodes CASQKGAGSTDTQYF.

The chain combines TRBV19 with TRBJ2-3; a possible D gene is TRBD1 (6 bases). Germline loops: CDR1 LNHDA, CDR2 SQIVND (reference sequence). The V and J ends lost 4 bases and 5 bases respectively, with 10 bases between them. There are 13 residues in the CDR3. The CDR3 coding sequence is TGTGCCAGTAGTACAGGGGTACAAGATACGCAGTATTTT. Translation gives CASSTGVQDTQYF.

This clonotype has ten or more counts. The CDR3 protein is CASSAGGSYGYTF. CDR3 bases: TGTGCCAGCAGCGCCGGAGGGTCCTATGGCTACACCTTC. The V gene is TRBV2, the J gene TRBJ1-2; D gene unclear. From germline, CDR1 is SNHLY and CDR2 FYNNEI. V was clipped by 6 bases and J by 4 bases, with 12 bases between them. This CDR3 is built from 13 residues.

The chain employs TRBV28 and TRBJ2-7, with TRBD2 identical over 11 bases. Per the germline V gene, CDR1 is MDHEN and CDR2 is SYDVKM. V shed 3 bases, J shed 6 bases, and the junction held 4 bases outside the gene matches. This CDR3 contains 14 residues. The CDR3 sequence is CASSLRLAGGEQYF. As DNA, the CDR3 is TGTGCCAGCAGTTTGAGGCTAGCGGGAGGCGAGCAGTACTTC.

This clonotype was found many times. The V call is TRBV28, the J call TRBJ1-4, with 7 bases that match TRBD1. The ends lost 5 bases at V and 6 bases at J; junction bases unmatched: 6. The CDR3 totals 14 residues. Per germline, CDR1 MDHEN and CDR2 SYDVKM. The CDR3 DNA follows: TGTGCCAGCAGTCAGACAGGGCGGGATGAAAAACTGTTTTTT. As protein: CASSQTGRDEKLFF.

This clonotype came up many times. The rearrangement joins TRBV11-3 to TRBJ1-1; 7 bases line up with TRBD1. Germline CDR1 is SGHNT and CDR2 is YENEEA. This CDR3 region has 14 residues. V lost 7 bases, J lost 6 bases, and 11 bases stayed unmatched. Here the CDR3 DNA reads TGTGCCAGCACCTTTGCACAGGGGTCCTCTGAAGCTTTCTTT. Translated: CASTFAQGSSEAFF.

Many counts were recorded for this clonotype. V is TRBV29-1 and J is TRBJ2-5; tentatively, D is TRBD2 (6 bases). V was trimmed by 7 bases and J by 5 bases, leaving 17 bases between them. CDR1 is SQVTM and CDR2 is ANQGSEA in the germline V gene. The CDR3 is 13 amino acids. The CDR3 nucleotides read TGCAGCGCCGAAACTCCCCGGGGGGAGACCCAGTACTTC. Translated, it gives CSAETPRGETQYF.

The gene calls are TRBV2 and TRBJ1-1; D uncertain. This CDR3 contains 12 residues. Germline V gives CDR1 SNHLY, CDR2 FYNNEI. CDR3 bases: TGTACCCTAGGAGGGTTGAACACTGAAGCTTTCTTT. It codes for CTLGGLNTEAFF.

This clonotype was observed at least ten times. This chain uses TRBV7-9 with TRBJ2-5; 10 bases are shared with TRBD1. Losses at the gene ends were 1 base for V and 5 bases for J; bases not matched to a gene: 4. Per germline, CDR1 SEHNR and CDR2 FQNEAQ (reference sequence). This CDR3 has 15 amino acids. The CDR3 DNA follows: TGTGCCAGCAGCTTAGGCGACAGGGGGCTGGAGACCCAGTACTTC. Protein product: CASSLGDRGLETQYF.

In its sample, this clonotype was seen many times. V and J are TRBV5-5 and TRBJ1-2; 10 bases line up with TRBD1. The trim removed 1 base at V and 3 bases at J, leaving 9 bases unmatched. There are 17 residues in the CDR3. From germline, CDR1 is SGHKS and CDR2 YYEKEE (reference sequence). CDR3 sequence: CASSLLISGTGDYGYTF. CDR3 bases: TGTGCCAGCAGCTTGCTTATATCCGGGACAGGGGACTATGGCTACACCTTC.

This clonotype came up many times. The V call is TRBV18, the J call TRBJ1-2; 10 nucleotides agree with TRBD1. CDR3 size: 17 residues. CDR1 is KGHSH and CDR2 is LQKENI in the germline V gene. With 1 base clipped from V and 8 bases from J, the junction kept 13 bases outside the gene matches. The CDR3 DNA reads TGTGCCAGCTCACCACAGCCGACAGGGGGCGCATCGGTGGGCTACACCTTC. Protein product: CASSPQPTGGASVGYTF.